The clone carrying this T cell receptor (beta chain) has more than one count but fewer than ten. The sample is drawn from a study of T cell responses to AZD1222 COVID-19 vaccine. The protocol was immunoSEQ multiplex PCR, while the TCRdb copy is restricted to in-frame clones and leaves out a portion. The table has about 160,000 clones, 85% to 95% seen once. Germline V gene data show CDR1 as MNHEY and CDR2 as SVGEGT. The CDR3 sequence is 13 residues long. The germline V and J ends were trimmed by 4 bases and 6 bases, with 10 bases remaining between them. J is TRBJ2-1 and V is TRBV6-2 or TRBV6-3; D is unresolved. This TCR came from an adult in good health. The material sequenced was peripheral blood, taken on day 0 of AZD1222 vaccination. CDR3 sequence: CASSLSEPNEQFF. The CDR3 DNA is TGTGCCAGCAGTTTATCCGAACCCAATGAGCAGTTCTTC.